The 25 T cell receptor beta chains reported below all come from one sample, sequenced in a study of blood T cell repertoires in COVID-19. The assay was immunoSEQ multiplex PCR, and TCRdb's table has in-frame clones only and misses some. The sample consists of roughly 150,000 clones, 80% to 90% of them appearing once. The specimen sequenced was peripheral blood. All receptors come from a woman between 65 and 79 years old with acute or convalescent COVID-19.

CDR3 DNA sequence: TGCAGCGTCGCTGGGACTAGCGGGAGGGCCGAGCAGTTCTTC. Its translation is CSVAGTSGRAEQFF. V and J are TRBV29-1 and TRBJ2-1; 16 bases map to TRBD2. Unmatched junction bases numbered 6, after V lost 6 bases and J lost 10 bases. The CDR3 length is 14 residues. The germline V gene has CDR1 SQVTM and CDR2 ANQGSEA.

The chain uses TRBV2 and TRBJ2-3; a possible D gene is TRBD2 (5 bases). CDR3 length: 13 amino acids. Germline CDR1 and CDR2: SNHLY and FYNNEI. Trimming stripped 9 bases from V and 9 bases from J, with 19 bases between. The CDR3 bases are TGTGCCAGATCCGGCGGGTTCGCCGACACGCAGTATTTT. Its translation: CARSGGFADTQYF.

The chain combines TRBV29-1 with TRBJ1-1, with TRBD1 matching over 8 bases. J lost 0 bases, V lost 7 bases, and 7 bases had no gene match. From germline, CDR1 is SQVTM and CDR2 ANQGSEA. The CDR3 contains 14 residues. The chain's CDR3 is CSAGQGAMNTEAFF. Here the CDR3 DNA reads TGCAGCGCGGGGCAGGGGGCAATGAACACTGAAGCTTTCTTT.

The chain couples TRBV6-5 to TRBJ1-1; D is unresolved. Germline CDR1 is MNHEY and CDR2 is SVGAGI. This CDR3 has 14 residues. The CDR3, as DNA: TGTGCTACTCAGCGAAGGCCCATGAACACTGAAGCTTTCTTT. Protein product: CATQRRPMNTEAFF.

This sequence joins TRBV4-3 and TRBJ1-2, with 7 bases lining up with TRBD1. The CDR3 covers 15 residues. Germline loops: CDR1 LGHNA, CDR2 YSLEER. The trim removed 1 base at V and 5 bases at J, leaving 7 bases unmatched. This chain's CDR3 is CASSQGILQGYGYTF. Written as DNA, the CDR3 is TGCGCCAGCAGCCAAGGAATTTTACAGGGGTATGGCTACACCTTC.

V gene TRBV12-3 or TRBV12-4 combines with J gene TRBJ1-2; possibly TRBD1 for D (5 bases). CDR3 length equals 13 residues. V gave up 6 bases and J gave up 8 bases, with 16 bases separating them. The CDR3 DNA sequence: TGTGCCAGCAGCCTAGGGGAGGGGAGAGGCTACACCTTC. It is translated as CASSLGEGRGYTF.

V and J are TRBV7-8 and TRBJ2-1; 9 nucleotides agree with TRBD1. Trimming cost V 5 bases and J 6 bases; bases outside gene matches: 5. Germline CDR1 SGHVS, CDR2 FQNEAQ. The CDR3 totals 14 residues. CDR3 DNA sequence: TGTGCCAGCAGCCGCCGGGACAGGGCCAATGAGCAGTTCTTC. Residues: CASSRRDRANEQFF.

This clone occurred once. The chain links TRBV6-5 to TRBJ1-3; a possible D gene is TRBD1 (5 bases). The V and J ends lost 2 bases and 3 bases respectively, with 14 bases between them. Germline V gives CDR1 MNHEY, CDR2 SVGAGI. The CDR3 has 16 residues. The CDR3 nucleotides read TGTGCCAGCAGTTACGGGGCGGAGAGCTTTGGAAACACCATATATTTT. It specifies CASSYGAESFGNTIYF.

This chain joins TRBV3-1 (or the pseudogene TRBV3-2) and TRBJ1-2; 9 positions agree with TRBD1. The CDR3 loop spans 19 amino acids. Per the germline V gene, CDR1 is LGHDT and CDR2 is YNNKEL (reference sequence). Trimming at V came to 3 bases and at J to 2 bases, leaving 16 bases not matched to a gene. CDR3 sequence reads: CASSHRDRALLSANYGYTF. In DNA form, the CDR3 reads TGTGCCAGCAGCCACCGGGACAGGGCACTACTATCTGCCAACTATGGCTACACCTTC.

The chain recombines TRBV23-1 with TRBJ1-5; perhaps TRBD1 as D (6 bases). TRBV23-1 is known as an ORF, though its function is uncertain. This CDR3 has 14 amino acids. Trimming removed 7 bases from V and 1 base from J, with 11 bases in between. The CDR3 protein is CASKSTGSNQPQHF. The DNA for the CDR3 is TGCGCCAGCAAATCGACAGGCAGCAATCAGCCCCAGCATTTT.

The chain has TRBV19 and TRBJ1-4, with a weak D call TRBD1 (6 bases). The CDR3 contains 13 residues. Germline loops: CDR1 LNHDA, CDR2 SQIVND (reference sequence). V lost 7 bases and J lost 7, with 13 bases in between. The CDR3 DNA reads TGTGCCAGTAACAGGGTAGTTGGTGAAAAACTGTTTTTT. Protein: CASNRVVGEKLFF.

This sequence joins TRBV18 and TRBJ1-1, with TRBD1 identical over 9 bases. CDR3 length equals 17 residues. Germline CDR1 and CDR2: KGHSH and LQKENI. Trimming took 0 bases from V and 2 from J; bases not matched to a gene: 7. CDR3 coding DNA: TGTGCCAGCTCACCACCTATGGGACAGGGCTTCAACACTGAAGCTTTCTTT. Encoded protein: CASSPPMGQGFNTEAFF.

This clone appeared a few times. This rearrangement joins TRBV28 to TRBJ2-1; D ambiguous. CDR3 length equals 16 residues. Trimming stripped 2 bases from V and 1 base from J, with 12 bases between. CDR1 and CDR2 (germline): MDHEN, SYDVKM. The CDR3 loop is CASSLPRGRSYNEQFF. The CDR3 nucleotides are TGTGCCAGCAGTTTACCCCGTGGCAGATCCTACAATGAGCAGTTCTTC.

The rearrangement joins TRBV9 to TRBJ1-1; 10 positions agree with TRBD1. Germline CDR1 and CDR2: SGDLS and YYNGEE. CDR3 length: 17 amino acids. V trimming: 4 bases; J trimming: 0 bases; junction bases outside the gene matches: 9. CDR3 bases: TGTGCCAGCAGCACCGGGACAGGGGTCCTACTGAACACTGAAGCTTTCTTT. Protein: CASSTGTGVLLNTEAFF.

This chain joins TRBV5-5 and TRBJ2-5, with 7 bases matching TRBD2. The CDR3 extends over 15 amino acids. Germline CDR1 SGHKS, CDR2 YYEKEE (reference sequence). Trimming at V came to 0 bases and at J to 4 bases, leaving 6 bases not matched to a gene. The CDR3 DNA sequence: TGTGCCAGCAGCTTGGTCTCAGGGAGGGGAGAGACCCAGTACTTC. Translation gives CASSLVSGRGETQYF.

The V gene is TRBV27, the J gene TRBJ1-5; 9 nucleotides agree with TRBD1. This CDR3 region has 17 residues. J lost 4 bases, V lost 6 bases, and 13 bases had no gene match. Germline V lookup: CDR1 MNHEY, CDR2 SMNVEV (reference sequence). The CDR3 is CASSPTLDRGGNQPQHF. CDR3 in DNA: TGTGCCAGCAGCCCCACCCTCGACAGGGGGGGTAATCAGCCCCAGCATTTT.

This sequence joins TRBV7-2 and TRBJ1-5; 8 bases line up with TRBD1. Trimming removed 5 bases from V and 4 bases from J; junction bases left unmatched: 4. CDR3 length: 14 residues. Germline lookup yields CDR1 SGHTA and CDR2 FQGNSA. This chain's CDR3 is CASSGDRGNQPQHF. CDR3 in DNA: TGTGCCAGCAGCGGAGACAGGGGTAATCAGCCCCAGCATTTT.

The J gene is TRBJ2-3, the V gene TRBV4-2; D call uncertain. Trimming stripped 0 bases from V and 2 bases from J, with 15 bases between. The CDR3 has 17 amino acids. CDR1 and CDR2 from the germline V gene are LGHNA and YNFKEQ. Written as DNA, the CDR3 is TGTGCCAGCAGCCAAGAAAGAGCCGGGTATCTCACAGATACGCAGTATTTT. It is translated as CASSQERAGYLTDTQYF.

The chain couples TRBV7-2 to TRBJ2-7; weak D call: TRBD2 (5 bases). CDR1 is SGHTA and CDR2 is FQGNSA in the germline V gene. V was trimmed by 5 bases and J by 0 bases, leaving 11 bases between them. This CDR3 has 14 amino acids. In nucleotides, the CDR3 is TGTGCCAGCAGCCATCCGGGGTACTCCTACGAGCAGTACTTC. Encoded protein: CASSHPGYSYEQYF.

The chain carries TRBV19 and TRBJ1-6; a possible D gene is TRBD1 (6 bases). The CDR3 has 13 residues. The V end was cut by 2 bases, the J end by 8 bases, with 7 bases between. Per the germline V gene, CDR1 is LNHDA and CDR2 is SQIVND (reference sequence). In DNA form, the CDR3 reads TGTGCCAGTAGTATAAACAGGGATTCACCCCTCCACTTT. Protein product: CASSINRDSPLHF. Full variable domain (outside the CDR3, taken from reference TRBV19 and TRBJ1-6): DGGITQSPKYLFRKEGQNVTLSCEQNLNHDAMYWYRQDPGQGLRLIYYSQIVNDFQKGDIAEGYSVSREKKESFPLTVTSAQKNPTAFYLCASSINRDSPLHFGNGTRLTVT.

In this sample, this clone turned up a few times. This sequence joins TRBV9 and TRBJ2-3; maybe TRBD1 (5 bases). Germline V gives CDR1 SGDLS, CDR2 YYNGEE. The ends were cut back, 2 bases at V and 6 bases at J, with 16 bases in the middle. This CDR3 comprises 15 residues. Here the CDR3 reads CASSVSGQTVDTQYF. The CDR3 bases are TGTGCCAGCAGCGTTTCAGGGCAGACAGTCGATACGCAGTATTTT.

The chain carries TRBV18 and TRBJ2-7; weak D call: TRBD2 (6 bases). V shed 3 bases and J shed 2 bases, with 8 bases lying between them. This CDR3 has 13 amino acids. The germline gives CDR1 KGHSH, CDR2 LQKENI. The CDR3 sequence is CASSPQRAYEQYF. CDR3 coding DNA: TGTGCCAGCTCACCCCAGCGGGCCTACGAGCAGTACTTC.

J is TRBJ2-1 and V is TRBV7-2, with 7 bases identical to TRBD2. Trimming removed 2 bases from V and 9 bases from J; junction bases left unmatched: 10. Germline V lookup: CDR1 SGHTA, CDR2 FQGNSA. This CDR3 contains 15 residues. CDR3 DNA sequence: TGTGCCAGCAGCTTATACGGGGAGGGCGTCCCTGAGCAGTTCTTC. Protein product: CASSLYGEGVPEQFF.

CDR3 sequence: CASSPGKVTEAFF. Written as DNA, the CDR3 is TGTGCCAGTAGTCCGGGAAAGGTGACTGAAGCTTTCTTT. The rearrangement joins TRBV19 to TRBJ1-1; D gene ambiguous. Trimming removed 5 bases from V and 5 bases from J, with 12 bases in between. CDR1 LNHDA and CDR2 SQIVND come from the germline V gene (reference sequence). The CDR3 is 13 amino acids.

The V and J genes are TRBV28 and TRBJ2-4; possibly TRBD2 for D (6 bases). Germline V gene lookup returns CDR1 MDHEN and CDR2 SYDVKM. The length of the CDR3 is 14 residues. Trimming removed 7 bases at V and 2 bases at J, with 12 bases between. The chain's CDR3 is CASKAGPTKNIQYF. The CDR3 nucleotides read TGTGCCAGCAAGGCGGGACCGACCAAAAACATTCAGTACTTC.